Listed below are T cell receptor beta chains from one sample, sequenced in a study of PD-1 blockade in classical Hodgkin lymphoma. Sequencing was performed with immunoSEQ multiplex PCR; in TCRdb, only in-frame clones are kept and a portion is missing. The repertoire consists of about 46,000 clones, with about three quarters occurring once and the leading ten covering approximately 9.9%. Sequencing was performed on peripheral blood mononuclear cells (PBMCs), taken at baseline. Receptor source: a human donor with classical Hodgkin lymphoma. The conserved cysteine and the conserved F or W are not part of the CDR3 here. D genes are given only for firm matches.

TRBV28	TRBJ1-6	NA	ASSLSAVRPLH
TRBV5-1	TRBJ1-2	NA	ASSATGDYGYT
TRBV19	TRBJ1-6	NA	ASSILANSPLH
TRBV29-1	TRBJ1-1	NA	SVTENTEAF
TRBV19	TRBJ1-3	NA	ASSIRSRQAGNTIY
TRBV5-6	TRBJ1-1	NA	ASSLTTVEAF
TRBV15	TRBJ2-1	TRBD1	ATSSPPGTGSVYEQF
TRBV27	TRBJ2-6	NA	ASSFSGANVLT
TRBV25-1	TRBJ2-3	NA	ASIKRDRQIRSTDTQY
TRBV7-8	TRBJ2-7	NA	ASSFAHPARYEQY